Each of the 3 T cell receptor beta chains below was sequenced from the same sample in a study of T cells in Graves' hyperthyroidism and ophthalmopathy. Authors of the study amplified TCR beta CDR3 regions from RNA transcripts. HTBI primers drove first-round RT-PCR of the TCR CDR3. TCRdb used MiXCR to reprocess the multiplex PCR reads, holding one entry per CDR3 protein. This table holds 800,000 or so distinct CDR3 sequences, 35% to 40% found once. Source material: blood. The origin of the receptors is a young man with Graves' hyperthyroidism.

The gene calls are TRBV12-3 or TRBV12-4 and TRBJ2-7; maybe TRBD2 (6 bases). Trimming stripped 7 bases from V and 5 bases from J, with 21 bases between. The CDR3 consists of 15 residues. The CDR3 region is CASTLSSEGVHEQYF. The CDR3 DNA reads TGTGCCAGCACTCTTTCTAGCGAAGGAGTCCACGAGCAGTACTTC.

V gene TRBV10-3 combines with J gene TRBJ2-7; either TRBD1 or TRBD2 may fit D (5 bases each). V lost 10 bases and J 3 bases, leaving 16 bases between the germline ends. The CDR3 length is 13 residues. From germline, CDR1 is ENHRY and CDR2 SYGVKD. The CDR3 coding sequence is TGTGCCAGCAGAGGGGTGCCGGGCTACGAGCAGTACTTC. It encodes CASRGVPGYEQYF.

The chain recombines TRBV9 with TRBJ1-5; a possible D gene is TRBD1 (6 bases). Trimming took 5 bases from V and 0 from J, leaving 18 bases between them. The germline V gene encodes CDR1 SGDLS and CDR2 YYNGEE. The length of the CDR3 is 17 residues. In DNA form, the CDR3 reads TGTGCCAGCAGTGCGGACAGCTTCCTCTATAGCAATCAGCCCCAGCATTTT. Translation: CASSADSFLYSNQPQHF.